This TCR beta chain originates from a study of breast tumors, draining lymph nodes, adjacent tissues. General observations from the study: Tumors had less TCR diversity than lymph nodes, more than nontumor tissue. Findings are consistent with lymph node origin and intratumoral expansion of most tumor T cells.

Axillary draining lymph nodes of breast cancer patients supplied the node samples. Per the germline V gene, CDR1 is SGHRS and CDR2 is YFSETQ. The V gene end was trimmed by 1 base and the J gene end by 5 bases; junction bases not matched to a gene: 5. CDR3 length: 14 amino acids. TCRdb passed the multiplex PCR reads through MiXCR, listing each CDR3 protein once. The sample has 65,000 to 80,000 distinct CDR3 sequences; approximately 19% are singletons. Concerning this clonotype itself: Its target is not known. A much larger clone sits a single nucleotide away, making a read error possible.

The receptor was isolated from a female donor with breast cancer. Some clones in this sample may be carry-over from other donors' samples. This chain joins TRBV5-1 and TRBJ2-7; the match to TRBD1 covers 8 bases. Material: axillary lymph node tissue. The CDR3 reads CASSLIQGVDEQYF. CDR3 bases: TGCGCCAGCAGCTTGATACAGGGGGTTGACGAGCAGTACTTC. The variable domain in full, completed from reference TRBV5-1 and TRBJ2-7, reads KAGVTQTPRYLIKTRGQQVTLSCSPISGHRSVSWYQQTPGQGLQFLFEYFSETQRNKGNFPGRFSGRQFSNSRSEMNVSTLELGDSALYLCASSLIQGVDEQYFGPGTRLTVT.